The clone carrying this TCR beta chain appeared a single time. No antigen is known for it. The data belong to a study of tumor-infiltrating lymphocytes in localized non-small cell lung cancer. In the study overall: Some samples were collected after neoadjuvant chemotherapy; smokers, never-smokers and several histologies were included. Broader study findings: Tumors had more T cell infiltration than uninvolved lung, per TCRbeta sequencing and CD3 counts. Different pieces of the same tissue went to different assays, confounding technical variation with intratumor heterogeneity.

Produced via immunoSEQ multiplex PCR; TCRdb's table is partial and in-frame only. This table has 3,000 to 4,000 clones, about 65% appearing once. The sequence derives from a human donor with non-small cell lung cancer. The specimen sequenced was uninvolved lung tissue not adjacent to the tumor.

The CDR3 here is CASIGTGLDEKLFF. CDR3 DNA: TGTGCCAGCATAGGGACAGGGCTGGATGAAAAACTGTTTTTT. The rearrangement joins TRBV25-1 to TRBJ1-4; 9 nucleotides align to TRBD1. The CDR3 length is 14 residues. The ends lost 7 bases at V and 6 bases at J; junction bases unmatched: 6. Per the germline V gene, CDR1 is MGHDK and CDR2 is SYGVNS.